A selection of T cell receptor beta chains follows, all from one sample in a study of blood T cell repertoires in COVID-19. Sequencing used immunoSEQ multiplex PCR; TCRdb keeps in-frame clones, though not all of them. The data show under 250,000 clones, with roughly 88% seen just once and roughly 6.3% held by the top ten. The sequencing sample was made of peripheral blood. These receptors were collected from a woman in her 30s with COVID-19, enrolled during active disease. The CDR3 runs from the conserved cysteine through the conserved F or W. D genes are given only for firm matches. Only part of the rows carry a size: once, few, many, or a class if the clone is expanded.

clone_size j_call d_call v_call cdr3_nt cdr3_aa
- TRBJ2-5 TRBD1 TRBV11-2 TGTGCCAGCAGTTGGGACAGGGGGTGGGAGACCCAGTACTTC CASSWDRGWETQYF
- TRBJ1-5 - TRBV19 TGTGCCAGTAGTATGTCAGGGTATGGCAATCAGCCCCAGCATTTT CASSMSGYGNQPQHF
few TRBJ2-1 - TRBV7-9 TGTGCCAGCAGCTTATCCCAGACCTACAATGAGCAGTTCTTC CASSLSQTYNEQFF
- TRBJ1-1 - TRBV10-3 TGTGCCATCAGTGAGTCAGCAGGGCTCAACACTGAAGCTTTCTTT CAISESAGLNTEAFF
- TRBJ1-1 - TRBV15 TGTGCCACCAGCAGAGACCTACCGGACACTGAAGCTTTCTTT CATSRDLPDTEAFF
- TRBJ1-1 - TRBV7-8 TGTGCCAGCAGCTCGCAGGCGAACACTGAAGCTTTCTTT CASSSQANTEAFF
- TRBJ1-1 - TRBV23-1 TGCGCCAGCAGTCAATCGCCCCCAAGAGTGAACACTGAAGCTTTCTTT CASSQSPPRVNTEAFF
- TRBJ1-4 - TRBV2 TGTGCCAGCAGGGAATCTTCCCTCCGGGAAAAACTGTTTTTT CASRESSLREKLFF
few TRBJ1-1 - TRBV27 TGTGCCAGCAGTTTATCCTGGGGGGGTGACACTGAAGCTTTCTTT CASSLSWGGDTEAFF
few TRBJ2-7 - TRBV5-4 TGTGCCAGCAGCTTGGGGGGCATCGGTGCGAGCGAGCAGTACTTC CASSLGGIGASEQYF
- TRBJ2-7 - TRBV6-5 TGTGCCAGCAGGGCCCCCTACGAGCAGTACTTC CASRAPYEQYF
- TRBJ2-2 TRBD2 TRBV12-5 TGTGCTAGTGGTTCTTTACTAGCGGGAGGAACAACCGGGGAGCTGTTTTTT CASGSLLAGGTTGELFF
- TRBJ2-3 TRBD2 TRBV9 TGTGCCAGCAGCGTAGTTAGCGGGTATAGCACAGATACGCAGTATTTT CASSVVSGYSTDTQYF
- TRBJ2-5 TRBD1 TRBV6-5 TGTGCCAGCAGTAGGGGACAGAAAGAGACCCAGTACTTC CASSRGQKETQYF
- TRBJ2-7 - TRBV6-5 TGTGCCAGCAGTACGCCGGGACTCCACTACGAGCAGTACTTC CASSTPGLHYEQYF
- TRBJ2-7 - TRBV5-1 TGCGCCAGCAGCTTGATGGGGGCGCTCGAGCAGTACTTC CASSLMGALEQYF
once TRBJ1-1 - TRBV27 TGTGCCAGCAGAACAGGGTATATTACTGAAGCTTTCTTT CASRTGYITEAFF
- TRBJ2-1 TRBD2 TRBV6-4 TGTGCCAGCAGTCAGCGGCGGGGGGGTTCAGATGAGCAGTTCTTC CASSQRRGGSDEQFF
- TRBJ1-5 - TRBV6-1 TGTGCCAGCAGTGAAGGATCCGGAGGCAATCAGCCCCAGCATTTT CASSEGSGGNQPQHF
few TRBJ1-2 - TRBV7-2 TGTGCCAGCAGCAGGGGCTGGGACTATGGCTACACCTTC CASSRGWDYGYTF
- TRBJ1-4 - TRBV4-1 TGCGCCAGCAGTCAAGTTCCTAAAAAACTGTTTTTT CASSQVPKKLFF
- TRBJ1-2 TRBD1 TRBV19 TGTGCCAGTAGTATAACGGGGACAGTCGTCTATGGCTACACCTTC CASSITGTVVYGYTF